This T cell receptor (beta chain) is from a study of T cell changes during pregnancy in multiple sclerosis. TCRdb keeps only in-frame clones here, not all; method: immunoSEQ multiplex PCR. This sample has about 60,000 clones, with 80% to 95% found just once. This clonotype was obtained from a female donor with multiple sclerosis, enrolled in a pregnancy study. The sequencing here drew on peripheral blood, taken in the first trimester of pregnancy.

The CDR3 here is CSVVSASLSSYEQYF. CDR3 DNA: TGCAGCGTTGTTTCCGCCTCTCTAAGCTCCTACGAGCAGTACTTC. The chain joins TRBV29-1 to TRBJ2-7; D not certain. Germline assignment: CDR1 SQVTM and CDR2 ANQGSEA. The CDR3 contains 15 residues. V lost 4 bases and J lost 0, with 16 bases in between.